This TCR beta chain comes out of a study of T-cell memory formation after mild COVID-19. The study, taken as a whole, reports: Unconfirmed was the SARS-CoV-2 specificity of second-wave clones that peaked on day 37. Mainly in CM and EM were contracting CD4+ clones; CD8+ were in EMRA.

The length of the CDR3 is 16 residues. Looked up from germline, CDR1 is SGHTA and CDR2 is FQGNSA. V gave up 5 bases and J gave up 2 bases, with 17 bases separating them. Details on this clonotype: Its antigen is not identified.

Each CDR3 protein gets one entry after TCRdb re-called the 5' RACE reads with MiXCR. Of around 60,000 distinct CDR3 sequences listed, more than 9% are singletons. The source of this sequence is a man aged 18 to 30 who had mild COVID-19 (a few samples of this study predate the infection). Cell type and time point are not known. J is TRBJ2-3 and V is TRBV7-2; D perhaps matches TRBD2 (5 bases). The sample consisted of PBMCs or a T cell subset sorted from them (not recorded which). The CDR3 nucleotides read TGTGCCAGCAGCACCCATGCCTCGGGAATCACAGATACGCAGTATTTT. As protein: CASSTHASGITDTQYF.